These 18 T cell receptor beta chains came from one sample sequenced in a study of T cell changes during pregnancy in multiple sclerosis. TCRdb's table, derived via immunoSEQ multiplex PCR, lists solely in-frame clones and lacks some. The sample yields 35,000 to 45,000 clones, more than 85% seen once. This material consisted of CD4+ T cells from peripheral blood mononuclear cells, taken after pregnancy. These TCRs come from a female donor in good health, enrolled as a control in a pregnancy study.

The genes are TRBV27 and TRBJ1-5, with D possibly being TRBD1 (5 bases). The CDR3 runs to 11 residues. Germline CDR1 is MNHEY and CDR2 is SMNVEV (reference sequence). Trimming left V 5 bases short and J 9 bases short, with 8 bases between. For the CDR3, the DNA is TGTGCCAGCAGTCTCGGGGGGCCCCAGCATTTT. Amino acid sequence: CASSLGGPQHF.

The chain employs TRBV5-8 and TRBJ2-7; no clear D. Trimming stripped 7 bases from V and 3 bases from J, with 14 bases between. The CDR3 contains 13 residues. Per the germline V gene, CDR1 is SGHTS and CDR2 is YDEGEE. CDR3 nucleotide sequence: TGTGCCAGCCGTCGGGTCGGAATCTACGAGCAGTACTTC. Translating it yields CASRRVGIYEQYF.

The V gene is TRBV7-9, the J gene TRBJ1-1, with 9 nucleotides matching TRBD1. J gave up 3 bases and V 7 bases, and 3 bases lay outside the gene matches. The CDR3 covers 13 residues. Germline loops: CDR1 SEHNR, CDR2 FQNEAQ (reference sequence). The CDR3 sequence is CASTDRGDTEAFF. In nucleotides, the CDR3 is TGTGCCAGCACCGACAGGGGGGACACTGAAGCTTTCTTT.

The chain is built from TRBV19 and TRBJ1-2; unclear D gene. This CDR3 has 12 residues. V gave up 5 bases and J gave up 5 bases, with 9 bases separating them. CDR1 is LNHDA and CDR2 is SQIVND in the germline V gene (reference sequence). This CDR3 reads CASSRTTYGYTF. Here the CDR3 DNA reads TGTGCCAGTAGTCGCACGACTTATGGCTACACCTTC.

CDR3 sequence reads: CASSSKQGFNEKLFF. The CDR3 nucleotides read TGTGCCAGCAGTTCAAAACAGGGGTTTAATGAAAAACTGTTTTTT. J is TRBJ1-4 and V is TRBV28, with 7 bases fitting TRBD1. The CDR3 consists of 15 residues. Trimming cost V 4 bases and J 4 bases; bases outside gene matches: 6. CDR1 is MDHEN, CDR2 SYDVKM, per germline.

The gene calls are TRBV27 and TRBJ1-6, with D possibly matching TRBD1 (5 bases). This CDR3 is built from 18 residues. The V end was cut by 2 bases, the J end by 1 base, with 15 bases between. Germline lookup yields CDR1 MNHEY and CDR2 SMNVEV (reference sequence). This chain's CDR3 is CASSLLQGLWSYNSPLHF. The CDR3 coding sequence is TGTGCCAGCAGTTTACTTCAGGGACTGTGGTCCTATAATTCACCCCTCCACTTT.

The V gene is TRBV11-2, the J gene TRBJ2-7; 12 bases are shared with TRBD2. After removal of 1 base from V and 4 bases from J, the junction contained 8 bases not matched to a gene. The germline CDR1 and CDR2 sequences are SGHAT and FQNNGV. The CDR3 has 17 amino acids. This chain's CDR3 is CASSLALAGGPRYEQYF. Written as DNA, the CDR3 is TGTGCCAGCAGCTTAGCCCTAGCGGGAGGGCCAAGGTACGAGCAGTACTTC.

The chain joins TRBV6-1 to TRBJ2-2, with 11 positions matching TRBD2. The CDR3 runs to 15 residues. In germline, CDR1 is MNHNS, CDR2 SASEGT. Unmatched junction bases numbered 12, after V lost 11 bases and J lost 7 bases. The CDR3 reads CASYPLAGEVGELFF. As DNA, the CDR3 is TGTGCCTCCTACCCACTAGCGGGAGAGGTCGGGGAGCTGTTTTTT.

The chain recombines TRBV12-5 with TRBJ2-7; 14 nucleotides match TRBD2. Germline CDR1 LGHNT, CDR2 FRNRAP. V lost 6 bases and J lost 7; bases outside the gene matches: 17. This CDR3 comprises 18 residues. CDR3 sequence (DNA): TGTGCTAGTGGGGACTCCGGGACTAGCGGGAGACGGTCGAAGGAGCAGTACTTC. Its protein product is CASGDSGTSGRRSKEQYF.

V and J are TRBV6-5 and TRBJ1-4; D is unclear. The CDR3 is made up of 15 amino acids. The V gene lost 2 bases and the J gene lost 5 bases, with 12 bases spanning the gap. Per the germline V gene, CDR1 is MNHEY and CDR2 is SVGAGI. CDR3 loop: CASSYRGGLNEKLFF. The CDR3, as DNA: TGTGCCAGCAGTTACCGCGGAGGACTCAATGAAAAACTGTTTTTT.

The chain has TRBV7-3 and TRBJ1-1; 7 bases match TRBD1. The length of the CDR3 is 14 residues. Trimming at V came to 2 bases and at J to 3 bases, leaving 3 bases not matched to a gene. Germline V gives CDR1 SGHTA, CDR2 FQGTGA. The CDR3 loop is CASSLGTADTEAFF. The CDR3 nucleotides are TGTGCCAGCAGCTTAGGGACAGCGGACACTGAAGCTTTCTTT.

The genes are TRBV6-1 and TRBJ2-7; no clear D. Trimming left V 3 bases short and J 1 base short, with 7 bases between. This CDR3 comprises 13 residues. Germline-derived CDR1 and CDR2 are MNHNS and SASEGT. The CDR3 nucleotides read TGTGCCAGCAGTGATGGCAATTCCTACGAGCAGTACTTC. Translated, it gives CASSDGNSYEQYF.

The V gene is TRBV5-4, the J gene TRBJ2-7, with 7 positions matching TRBD1. Unmatched junction bases numbered 8, after V lost 0 bases and J lost 2 bases. Germline V lookup: CDR1 SGHNT, CDR2 YYREEE (reference sequence). This CDR3 contains 16 residues. The CDR3 region has the DNA TGTGCCAGCAGCTTGGTTGGCTCAGGGGGAACCTACGAGCAGTACTTC. It yields the protein CASSLVGSGGTYEQYF.

The chain recombines TRBV20-1 with TRBJ2-7; 7 positions agree with TRBD2. Germline CDR1 and CDR2: DFQATT and SNEGSKA (reference sequence). This CDR3 is built from 11 residues. V lost 3 bases to trimming and J lost 6 bases; unmatched junction nucleotides: 2. The DNA of the CDR3 is TGCAGTGCTAGTGGGGGGGTCGAGCAGTACTTC. Its translation is CSASGGVEQYF.

The chain couples TRBV30 to TRBJ1-3; no reliable D call. The CDR3 totals 12 residues. V was clipped by 0 bases and J by 4 bases, with 4 bases between them. CDR1 and CDR2 from the germline V gene are GTSNPN and SVGIG (reference sequence). The CDR3 region is CAWSVQGNTIYF. As DNA, the CDR3 is TGTGCCTGGAGTGTACAAGGAAACACCATATATTTT.

V usage is TRBV4-2 and J usage is TRBJ2-1; D possibly corresponds to TRBD2 (7 bases). The germline CDR1 and CDR2 sequences are LGHNA and YNFKEQ. This CDR3 is 16 amino acids long. Deletions cut 8 bases from V and 4 bases from J, with 21 bases between. The CDR3 loop is CASFGRRGRDYNEQFF. CDR3 nucleotides: TGTGCCAGCTTTGGACGGCGGGGGCGGGATTACAATGAGCAGTTCTTC.

The chain recombines TRBV7-2 with TRBJ2-7; D is possibly TRBD1 (6 bases). CDR1 is SGHTA and CDR2 is FQGNSA in the germline V gene. V was pared by 2 bases and J by 9 bases, with 11 bases between. The CDR3 totals 12 residues. Here the CDR3 reads CASSLSGAGQYF. DNA for the CDR3: TGTGCCAGCAGCTTATCAGGGGCCGGGCAGTACTTC. The whole variable domain, remainder taken from reference TRBV7-2 and TRBJ2-7, is GAGVSQSPSNKVTEKGKDVELRCDPISGHTALYWYRQSLGQGLEFLIYFQGNSAPDKSGLPSDRFSAERTGGSVSTLTIQRTQQEDSAVYLCASSLSGAGQYFGPGTRLTVT.

This chain joins TRBV20-1 and TRBJ2-3; unclear D gene. The CDR3 has 11 residues. Germline lookup yields CDR1 DFQATT and CDR2 SNEGSKA (reference sequence). The V end was cut by 5 bases, the J end by 4 bases, with 7 bases between. Here the CDR3 reads CSASSADTQYF. The CDR3 DNA sequence: TGCAGTGCTTCCTCCGCAGATACGCAGTATTTT.